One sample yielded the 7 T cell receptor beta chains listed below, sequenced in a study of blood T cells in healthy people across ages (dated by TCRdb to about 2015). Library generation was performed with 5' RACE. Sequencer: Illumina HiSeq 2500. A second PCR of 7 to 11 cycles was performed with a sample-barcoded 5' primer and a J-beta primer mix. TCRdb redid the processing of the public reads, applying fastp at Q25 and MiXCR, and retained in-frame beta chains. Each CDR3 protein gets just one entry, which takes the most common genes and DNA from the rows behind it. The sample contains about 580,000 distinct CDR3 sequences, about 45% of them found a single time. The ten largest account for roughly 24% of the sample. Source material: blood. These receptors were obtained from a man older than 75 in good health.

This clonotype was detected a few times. The chain's CDR3 is CSAGQGGATTDTQYF. CDR3 nucleotides: TGCAGTGCTGGACAGGGGGGCGCAACCACAGATACGCAGTATTTT. The chain combines TRBV20-1 with TRBJ2-3, with TRBD1 identical over 10 bases. Germline loops: CDR1 DFQATT, CDR2 SNEGSKA (reference sequence). CDR3 length: 15 amino acids. V shed 5 bases, J shed 2 bases, and the junction held 7 bases outside the gene matches.

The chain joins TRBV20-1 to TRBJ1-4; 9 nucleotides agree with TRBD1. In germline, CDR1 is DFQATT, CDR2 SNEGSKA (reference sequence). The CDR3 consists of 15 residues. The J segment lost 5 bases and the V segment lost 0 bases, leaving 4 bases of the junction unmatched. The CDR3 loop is CSARDPGTGNEKLFF. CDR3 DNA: TGCAGTGCTAGAGATCCCGGGACAGGGAATGAAAAACTGTTTTTT.

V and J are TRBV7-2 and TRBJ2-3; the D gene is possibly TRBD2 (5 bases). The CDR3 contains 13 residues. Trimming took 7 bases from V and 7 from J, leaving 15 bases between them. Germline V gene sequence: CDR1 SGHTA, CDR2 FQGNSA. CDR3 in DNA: TGTGCCAGCAACGACTTAAGCGGAAATACGCAGTATTTT. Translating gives CASNDLSGNTQYF.

CDR3 sequence reads: CASTVGPSREQYF. The CDR3 DNA sequence: TGTGCCAGCACCGTGGGCCCCTCTCGCGAGCAGTACTTC. The chain recombines TRBV12-3 or TRBV12-4 with TRBJ2-5, with D unclear. The J call is in doubt because the DNA end fits TRBJ2-7 better. This CDR3 contains 13 residues.

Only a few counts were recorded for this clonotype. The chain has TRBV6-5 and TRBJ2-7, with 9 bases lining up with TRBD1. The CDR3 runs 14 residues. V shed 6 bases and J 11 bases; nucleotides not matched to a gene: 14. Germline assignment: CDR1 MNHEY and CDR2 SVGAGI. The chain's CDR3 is CASRPPGQGHREYF. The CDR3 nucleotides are TGTGCCAGCAGACCTCCGGGACAGGGTCATAGGGAGTACTTC.

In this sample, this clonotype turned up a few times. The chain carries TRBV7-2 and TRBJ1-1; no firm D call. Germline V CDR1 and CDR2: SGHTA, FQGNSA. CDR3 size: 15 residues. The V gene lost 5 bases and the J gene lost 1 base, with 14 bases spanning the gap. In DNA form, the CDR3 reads TGTGCCAGCAGCCCGGAGGTTGGGAGGAACACTGAAGCTTTCTTT. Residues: CASSPEVGRNTEAFF.

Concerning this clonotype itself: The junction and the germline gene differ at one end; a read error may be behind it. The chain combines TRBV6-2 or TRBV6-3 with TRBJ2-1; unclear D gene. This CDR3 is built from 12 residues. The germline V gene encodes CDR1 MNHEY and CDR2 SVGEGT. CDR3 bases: TGTGCCAGCAGTCCCCGTAACAATGGGCAGTTCTTC. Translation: CASSPRNNGQFF.